Following are 31 T cell receptor beta chains from one sample sequenced in a study of control samples from healthy donors and cancer patients. Profiled with immunoSEQ multiplex PCR; TCRdb holds only in-frame clones, not every one. Of under 150,000 clones in the sample, 88% were seen once. The sequenced material came from blood. These receptors came from a woman aged 70 to 79 in good health.

The chain has TRBV7-2 and TRBJ1-5; no reliable D call. V lost 2 bases and J 6 bases, leaving 8 bases between the germline ends. The CDR3 extends over 13 amino acids. The germline V gene has CDR1 SGHTA and CDR2 FQGNSA. CDR3 bases: TGTGCCAGCAGCTTACTGGCTGGTCAGCCCCAGCATTTT. It encodes CASSLLAGQPQHF.

Ten or more counts support this clone. The J gene is TRBJ1-5, the V gene TRBV25-1; tentatively, D is TRBD1 (6 bases). The CDR3 runs to 14 residues. In germline, CDR1 is MGHDK, CDR2 SYGVNS. Trimming left V 8 bases short and J 7 bases short, with 18 bases between. The CDR3 region has the DNA TGTGCCAGCCAGGGGAGGGGGGGCCGGCAGCCCCAGCATTTT. Translation gives CASQGRGGRQPQHF. Full variable domain (remainder filled in from reference TRBV25-1 and TRBJ1-5): EADIYQTPRYLVIGTGKKITLECSQTMGHDKMYWYQQDPGMELHLIHYSYGVNSTEKGDLSSESTVSRIRTEHFPLTLESARPSHTSQYLCASQGRGGRQPQHFGDGTRLSIL.

V and J are TRBV27 and TRBJ2-1; D unresolved. Germline values: CDR1 MNHEY, CDR2 SMNVEV (reference sequence). This CDR3 contains 12 residues. V shed 7 bases and J shed 6 bases, with 10 bases lying between them. The CDR3 protein is CASTSFSNEQFF. CDR3 sequence (DNA): TGTGCCAGCACTTCCTTTAGCAATGAGCAGTTCTTC.

The J gene is TRBJ2-1, the V gene TRBV19; TRBD1 is a possible D gene (6 bases). The CDR3 is made up of 14 amino acids. CDR1 and CDR2 (germline): LNHDA, SQIVND (reference sequence). Deletions cut 7 bases from V and 7 bases from J, with 17 bases between. CDR3 sequence reads: CASMPRGSWNEQFF. The CDR3 DNA follows: TGTGCCAGTATGCCCAGGGGCTCTTGGAATGAGCAGTTCTTC.

V is TRBV18 and J is TRBJ1-1, with 8 bases matching TRBD1. The CDR3 sequence is 13 residues long. From germline, CDR1 is KGHSH and CDR2 LQKENI. V lost 4 bases, J lost 4 bases, and 2 bases stayed unmatched. The CDR3 DNA follows: TGTGCCAGCTCACAACAGGGGGTCACTGAAGCTTTCTTT. As protein: CASSQQGVTEAFF.

Details on this clone: One junction end does not reproduce the germline sequence, and a read error may be involved. The gene calls are TRBV7-2 and TRBJ2-7; 7 bases are a match to TRBD1. The CDR3 consists of 12 residues. CDR1 is SGHTA, CDR2 FQGNSA, per germline. This CDR3 is CASSPDRVHTLF. The CDR3 bases are TGTGCCAGCAGCCCCGACAGGGTCCATACCCTCTTT.

The chain joins TRBV5-1 to TRBJ1-6; no definite D call. V was cut by 0 bases and J by 10 bases, with 14 bases left in between. This CDR3 spans 15 amino acids. Germline-derived CDR1 and CDR2 are SGHRS and YFSETQ. The CDR3 here is CASSLAGQPLSPLHF. The CDR3 DNA follows: TGCGCCAGCAGCTTGGCCGGCCAGCCACTATCACCCCTCCACTTT.

This rearrangement joins TRBV15 to TRBJ2-3; 8 bases match TRBD1. The CDR3 is 15 residues long. J lost 3 bases, V lost 3 bases, and 5 bases had no gene match. Germline CDR1 and CDR2: LNHNV and YYDKDF (reference sequence). The CDR3 region has the DNA TGTGCCACCAGCAGGGACAGGGAGTTAACAGATACGCAGTATTTT. The encoded protein is CATSRDRELTDTQYF. Based on the CDR3 plus reference TRBV15 and TRBJ2-3, the full variable domain is DAMVIQNPRYQVTQFGKPVTLSCSQTLNHNVMYWYQQKSSQAPKLLFHYYDKDFNNEADTPDNFQSRRPNTSFCFLDIRSPGLGDTAMYLCATSRDRELTDTQYFGPGTRLTVL.

The CDR3 DNA sequence: TGTGCCAGCAGCTTGGAGGTGGGAGGAAACACCATATATTTT. Its protein product is CASSLEVGGNTIYF. The chain recombines TRBV5-4 with TRBJ1-3; the D is unclear. The CDR3 runs 14 residues. Germline-derived CDR1 and CDR2 are SGHNT and YYREEE (reference sequence). V lost 0 bases and J lost 4, with 8 bases in between.

The chain has TRBV12-3 or TRBV12-4 and TRBJ2-7; D may be TRBD2 (6 bases). CDR3 length: 13 residues. V dropped 1 base and J dropped 5 bases, with 9 bases sitting between them. The CDR3 bases are TGTGCCAGCAGTTTAGGGCCTAGCGACGAGCAGTACTTC. Translated: CASSLGPSDEQYF.

The chain combines TRBV6-1 with TRBJ2-3; possibly TRBD2 for D (6 bases). V shed 3 bases and J shed 5 bases, with 9 bases lying between them. Germline loops: CDR1 MNHNS, CDR2 SASEGT. The CDR3 contains 13 residues. CDR3 amino acids: CASSDRLEDTQYF. For the CDR3, the DNA is TGTGCCAGCAGTGACCGACTAGAAGATACGCAGTATTTT.

This chain joins TRBV3-1 (or the pseudogene TRBV3-2) and TRBJ2-3; 11 nucleotides align to TRBD1. Germline CDR1 LGHDT, CDR2 YNNKEL (reference sequence). The junction had 2 bases not matched to a gene; V was cut back by 4 bases and J by 2 bases. The CDR3 is 15 amino acids. CDR3 in amino acids: CASSPGQGATDTQYF. The CDR3 DNA sequence: TGTGCCAGCAGCCCCGGACAGGGGGCCACAGATACGCAGTATTTT.

The chain has TRBV24-1 and TRBJ2-3, with D unresolved. There are 14 residues in the CDR3. Trimming stripped 4 bases from V and 4 bases from J, with 11 bases between. CDR1 is KGHDR and CDR2 is SFDVKD in the germline V gene. This chain's CDR3 is CATSDTHDPDTQYF. The CDR3 DNA is TGTGCCACCAGTGACACCCATGATCCAGATACGCAGTATTTT.

This clone was recorded only once. The chain combines TRBV3-1 (or the pseudogene TRBV3-2) with TRBJ1-1, with 9 bases identical to TRBD1. V shed 4 bases and J 4 bases; nucleotides not matched to a gene: 1. The CDR3 is made up of 13 amino acids. Germline V CDR1 and CDR2: LGHDT, YNNKEL (reference sequence). For the CDR3, the DNA is TGTGCCAGCAGCCGGGGACAGGGCACTGAAGCTTTCTTT. Encoded protein: CASSRGQGTEAFF.

V is TRBV19 and J is TRBJ1-1; 8 bases align to TRBD1. CDR3 length equals 16 residues. The germline gives CDR1 LNHDA, CDR2 SQIVND (reference sequence). V dropped 3 bases and J dropped 10; count of bases not matched to a gene: 16. The CDR3 spells CASSIGYRGTDSIAFF. In DNA, the CDR3 is TGTGCCAGTAGTATTGGTTACAGGGGGACAGATAGTATAGCTTTCTTT.

The chain couples TRBV21-1 to TRBJ2-1; the table's D call TRBD2 went unverified against the DNA. TRBV21-1 is termed a pseudogene. This CDR3 is built from 20 residues. CDR3 region: CASSKDTGTSGGPGNNEQFF. CDR3 coding DNA: TGTGCCAGCAGCAAAGACACCGGGACTAGCGGGGGGCCCGGAAACAATGAGCAGTTCTTC.

The chain recombines TRBV2 with TRBJ1-1; no clear D gene. CDR1 is SNHLY and CDR2 is FYNNEI in the germline V gene. The CDR3 spans 13 residues. Trimming took 6 bases from V and 1 from J, leaving 9 bases between them. The CDR3 spells CASRQDKNTEAFF. CDR3 nucleotides: TGTGCCAGCAGACAAGACAAGAACACTGAAGCTTTCTTT.

The rearrangement uses TRBV5-1 and TRBJ2-3, with 11 bases lining up with TRBD2. J lost 8 bases, V lost 0 bases, and 8 bases had no gene match. The germline gives CDR1 SGHRS, CDR2 YFSETQ. The CDR3 consists of 16 residues. CDR3 in amino acids: CASSLELAGAGTTQYF. For the CDR3, the DNA is TGCGCCAGCAGCTTGGAACTAGCGGGGGCCGGGACTACGCAGTATTTT.

The chain is built from TRBV10-3 and TRBJ2-7, with 7 bases lining up with TRBD1. From germline, CDR1 is ENHRY and CDR2 SYGVKD. CDR3 length: 14 residues. V was pared by 3 bases and J by 2 bases, with 4 bases of the junction left unmatched. The CDR3 reads CAISDRQGAYEQYF. In DNA, the CDR3 is TGTGCCATCAGTGACCGTCAGGGGGCCTACGAGCAGTACTTC.

The rearrangement uses TRBV11-3 and TRBJ2-7; D is undetermined. The CDR3 is 13 residues long. Per the germline V gene, CDR1 is SGHNT and CDR2 is YENEEA. V shed 1 base and J shed 1 base, with 5 bases lying between them. The CDR3 DNA follows: TGTGCCAGCAGCTTAGTACAGTCCTACGAGCAGTACTTC. Its protein product is CASSLVQSYEQYF.

This rearrangement joins TRBV11-2 to TRBJ1-2; no definite D call. This CDR3 comprises 13 residues. Per germline, CDR1 SGHAT and CDR2 FQNNGV. With 5 bases removed from V and 0 bases from J, the gap between germline ends came to 7 bases. Here the CDR3 reads CASSPYTNYGYTF. CDR3 sequence (DNA): TGTGCCAGCAGCCCCTACACTAACTATGGCTACACCTTC.

The genes are TRBV12-5 and TRBJ2-7; no clear D. The CDR3 runs to 11 residues. Germline V lookup: CDR1 LGHNT, CDR2 FRNRAP. The V end was cut by 0 bases, the J end by 3 bases, with 0 bases between. The CDR3 nucleotides read TGTGCTAGTGGTTTGGTCTACGAGCAGTACTTC. The encoded protein is CASGLVYEQYF. The full variable domain, in which reference TRBV12-5 and TRBJ2-7 provide the parts outside the CDR3, is DARVTQTPRHKVTEMGQEVTMRCQPILGHNTVFWYRQTMMQGLELLAYFRNRAPLDDSGMPKDRFSAEMPDATLATLKIQPSEPRDSAVYFCASGLVYEQYFGPGTRLTVT.

The chain has TRBV7-9 and TRBJ2-3; 9 bases align to TRBD1. Per germline, CDR1 SEHNR and CDR2 FQNEAQ (reference sequence). V shed 5 bases, J shed 2 bases, and the junction held 11 bases outside the gene matches. The CDR3 has 17 amino acids. The CDR3 protein is CASSPTPGQGFTDTQYF. DNA of the CDR3: TGTGCCAGCAGCCCGACGCCGGGACAGGGCTTCACAGATACGCAGTATTTT.

This chain links TRBV12-3 or TRBV12-4 with TRBJ1-1, with 7 bases matching TRBD1. V dropped 2 bases and J dropped 10; count of bases not matched to a gene: 4. The CDR3 is 12 residues long. Written as DNA, the CDR3 is TGTGCCAGCAGTTTACCCGCAGGGGGAGCTTTCTTT. This gives the protein CASSLPAGGAFF.

The chain uses TRBV6-5 and TRBJ2-7; TRBD1 aligns across 9 bases. The CDR3 has 13 residues. CDR1 is MNHEY, CDR2 SVGAGI, per germline. The trim removed 6 bases at V and 7 bases at J, leaving 7 bases unmatched. CDR3: CASSRDRAQEQYF. The DNA of the CDR3 is TGTGCCAGCAGCCGGGACAGGGCCCAAGAGCAGTACTTC.

The DNA for the CDR3 is TGTGCCAGCAGTGAAGCGGGCAGGGGGCGAAATGGGGACACTGAAGCTTTCTTT. Translated, it gives CASSEAGRGRNGDTEAFF. This chain uses TRBV2 with TRBJ1-1; TRBD1 matches at 8 bases. Germline V gene data show CDR1 as SNHLY and CDR2 as FYNNEI. The V and J ends lost 0 bases and 3 bases, in that order; junction bases with no gene match: 12. The CDR3 is 18 amino acids.

The genes are TRBV20-1 and TRBJ1-5, with a tentative D call TRBD1 (5 bases). This CDR3 is built from 10 residues. Germline loops: CDR1 DFQATT, CDR2 SNEGSKA (reference sequence). V lost 6 bases and J lost 14, with 14 bases in between. In DNA, the CDR3 is TGCAGTGCCACAGACCGGGGCGAGCATTTT. This gives the protein CSATDRGEHF.

The chain uses TRBV6-5 and TRBJ2-7, with D possibly being TRBD1 or TRBD2 (6 bases each). V lost 0 bases to trimming and J lost 4 bases, with 13 bases between them. CDR1 and CDR2 (germline): MNHEY, SVGAGI. The CDR3 has 15 residues. The DNA for the CDR3 is TGTGCCAGCAGTTACTCGAACCGGGGGCGGTACGAGCAGTACTTC. Translation gives CASSYSNRGRYEQYF.

The rearrangement joins TRBV4-1 to TRBJ2-5; D is possibly TRBD2 (5 bases). This CDR3 is built from 15 residues. Germline values: CDR1 MGHRA, CDR2 YSYEKL. Trimming removed 0 bases from V and 9 bases from J, with 17 bases in between. The CDR3 is CASSQDVGRGPAQYF. In nucleotides, the CDR3 is TGCGCCAGCAGCCAAGATGTAGGTCGGGGTCCGGCCCAGTACTTC.

The V and J genes are TRBV4-2 and TRBJ2-3, with D maybe TRBD2 (7 bases). The V gene's germline CDR1 is LGHNA and CDR2 YNFKEQ. The CDR3 consists of 16 residues. Trimming removed 0 bases at V and 1 base at J, with 11 bases between. The CDR3 here is CASSQDEGGGTDTQYF. The CDR3 DNA follows: TGTGCCAGCAGCCAAGACGAGGGGGGGGGCACAGATACGCAGTATTTT.

The rearrangement uses TRBV3-1 (or the pseudogene TRBV3-2) and TRBJ2-5; TRBD1 matches 9 bases. Germline CDR1 LGHDT, CDR2 YNNKEL (reference sequence). CDR3 size: 16 residues. V trimming: 4 bases; J trimming: 3 bases; junction bases outside the gene matches: 9. The CDR3 DNA is TGTGCCAGCAGCCTCCCCTTACAGGGGGCGAAAGAGACCCAGTACTTC. Translated: CASSLPLQGAKETQYF.